This T cell receptor (beta chain) was observed in a study of blood T cell repertoires in COVID-19. The wider study: T cells, B-cell-depleted T cells, or PBMCs provided the cDNA or gDNA that served as material.

The CDR3 contains 14 residues. The V segment lost 2 bases and the J segment 8 bases; nucleotides outside the gene matches: 8. Germline assignment: CDR1 LGHNA and CDR2 YSLEER. In the original processing: Counts of nucleated cells, estimated from reference gene primer amplification, were obtained. Sequencing used immunoSEQ multiplex PCR; TCRdb keeps in-frame clones, though not all of them. V, J and clone size are taken as reported in that table, and D and trimming were inferred from the DNA itself. The sample yields 200,000 to 300,000 clones, about 79% seen once. This clonotype was obtained from a man between 35 and 55 years old who had recovered from COVID-19. The sample was peripheral blood. The chain is built from TRBV4-3 and TRBJ1-2; TRBD1 matches at 7 bases. CDR3 bases: TGCGCCAGCAGCCAATCAGTCGACAGGGACGGCTACACCTTC. It translates to CASSQSVDRDGYTF.